One and the same sample provided the 12 T cell receptor beta chains below, sequenced in a study of blood T cell repertoires in COVID-19. The method was immunoSEQ multiplex PCR; TCRdb's version includes in-frame clones alone and lacks a portion of them. The data show fewer than 500,000 clones, around 90% seen once. What was sequenced was PBMCs or T cells enriched from blood (not recorded which). Receptors were obtained from a woman under 30 who had recovered from COVID-19.

This chain connects TRBV6-5 to TRBJ1-2; 8 bases agree with TRBD1. This CDR3 has 15 residues. The trim removed 7 bases at V and 7 bases at J, leaving 14 bases unmatched. CDR1 MNHEY and CDR2 SVGAGI come from the germline V gene. CDR3 loop: CASTQDRERSGGYTF. Written as DNA, the CDR3 is TGTGCCAGCACCCAGGACAGGGAACGAAGTGGTGGCTACACCTTC.

J is TRBJ1-2 and V is TRBV24-1; TRBD1 might be the D (5 bases). CDR1 is KGHDR and CDR2 is SFDVKD in the germline V gene. Trimming removed 3 bases from V and 6 bases from J, with 16 bases in between. The CDR3 is made up of 15 amino acids. CDR3 protein: CATSDPRGGGDGYTF. In nucleotides, the CDR3 is TGTGCCACCAGTGATCCCCGGGGGGGAGGCGATGGCTACACCTTC.

In its sample, this clone was seen many times. The chain carries TRBV4-1 and TRBJ2-7; D unclear. CDR1 and CDR2 from the germline V gene are MGHRA and YSYEKL. This CDR3 region has 14 residues. The V end was cut by 3 bases, the J end by 2 bases, with 11 bases between. The CDR3 here is CASSQSSGTYEQYF. The CDR3 DNA reads TGCGCCAGCAGCCAGTCGTCGGGTACCTACGAGCAGTACTTC.

This clone appeared once. The chain couples TRBV7-2 to TRBJ2-3, with TRBD1 as a possible D gene (6 bases). The germline V and J ends were trimmed by 5 bases and 0 bases, with 12 bases remaining between them. Looked up from germline, CDR1 is SGHTA and CDR2 is FQGNSA. The CDR3 is made up of 15 amino acids. CDR3 sequence reads: CASSPRTVSTDTQYF. The CDR3 DNA is TGTGCCAGCAGCCCCAGGACAGTGAGCACAGATACGCAGTATTTT.

This clone has just one count. The V and J genes are TRBV29-1 and TRBJ1-2, with 7 bases matching TRBD1. Trimming removed 3 bases from V and 4 bases from J; junction bases left unmatched: 2. The CDR3 loop spans 12 amino acids. Germline CDR1 is SQVTM and CDR2 is ANQGSEA. CDR3 bases: TGCAGCGTTGAGGCAGGGGGCTATGGCTACACCTTC. It yields the protein CSVEAGGYGYTF.

The rearrangement uses TRBV29-1 and TRBJ2-6; D is ambiguous. The V gene lost 7 bases and the J gene lost 1 base, with 8 bases spanning the gap. The CDR3 covers 13 residues. The germline V gene has CDR1 SQVTM and CDR2 ANQGSEA. The CDR3 DNA is TGCAGCGCCTCGGTTTCTGGGGCCAACGTCCTGACTTTC. This sequence encodes CSASVSGANVLTF.

This clone was recorded once. The V gene is TRBV2, the J gene TRBJ2-1; D not resolved. The ends were cut back, 4 bases at V and 10 bases at J, with 8 bases in the middle. Germline V lookup: CDR1 SNHLY, CDR2 FYNNEI. CDR3 length equals 11 residues. In nucleotides, the CDR3 is TGTGCCAGCAGTGGTCCTACGGAGCAGTTCTTC. This translates into CASSGPTEQFF.

V is TRBV4-1 and J is TRBJ2-7; tentative D call: TRBD1 (6 bases). Germline CDR1 MGHRA, CDR2 YSYEKL. The CDR3 spans 16 residues. V lost 0 bases and J 4 bases, leaving 16 bases between the germline ends. The DNA for the CDR3 is TGCGCCAGCAGCCAAGATGCCCCCGGACAGTATTACGAGCAGTACTTC. Translation gives CASSQDAPGQYYEQYF.

The chain has TRBV3-1 (or the pseudogene TRBV3-2) and TRBJ2-7; D is uncertain. With 5 bases removed from V and 0 bases from J, the gap between germline ends came to 11 bases. From germline, CDR1 is LGHDT and CDR2 YNNKEL (reference sequence). CDR3 length: 14 residues. CDR3 residues: CASSSATSSYEQYF. The CDR3 coding sequence is TGTGCCAGCAGCTCTGCAACAAGCTCCTACGAGCAGTACTTC.

The chain employs TRBV9 and TRBJ2-7; D is possibly TRBD1 (6 bases). Germline-derived CDR1 and CDR2 are SGDLS and YYNGEE. This CDR3 region has 15 residues. The V and J ends lost 1 base and 4 bases respectively, with 15 bases between them. As DNA, the CDR3 is TGTGCCAGCAGCGTAACCGAGGACAGCACGTACGAGCAGTACTTC. Its protein product is CASSVTEDSTYEQYF.

With respect to this clone: At the DNA level, this CDR3 is encoded by other sequences in the same sample as well. The V gene is TRBV5-6, the J gene TRBJ2-2; no reliable D call. The V gene lost 1 base and the J gene lost 5 bases, with 3 bases spanning the gap. The CDR3 loop spans 12 amino acids. Germline CDR1 SGHDT, CDR2 YYEEEE. In nucleotides, the CDR3 is TGTGCCAGCAGCTTGCCTACCGGGGAGCTGTTTTTT. Translating it yields CASSLPTGELFF.

The rearrangement joins TRBV18 to TRBJ1-1; no clear D gene. The germline V gene encodes CDR1 KGHSH and CDR2 LQKENI. This CDR3 spans 14 amino acids. V was pared by 3 bases and J by 3 bases, with 11 bases between. The CDR3 DNA is TGTGCCAGCTCACCTCCCGTTCGGGACACTGAAGCTTTCTTT. This translates into CASSPPVRDTEAFF.